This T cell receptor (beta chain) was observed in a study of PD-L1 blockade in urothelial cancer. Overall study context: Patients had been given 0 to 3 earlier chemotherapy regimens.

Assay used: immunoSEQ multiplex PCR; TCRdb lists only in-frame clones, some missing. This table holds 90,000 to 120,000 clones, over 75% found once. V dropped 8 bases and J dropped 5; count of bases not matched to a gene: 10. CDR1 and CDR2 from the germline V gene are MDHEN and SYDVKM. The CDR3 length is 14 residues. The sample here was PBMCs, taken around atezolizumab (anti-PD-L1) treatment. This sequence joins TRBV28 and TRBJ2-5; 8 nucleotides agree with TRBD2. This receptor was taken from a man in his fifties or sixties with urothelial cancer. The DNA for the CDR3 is TGTGCCAGCGCGTTTTGGAGCGGGAGTGAGACCCAGTACTTC. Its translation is CASAFWSGSETQYF.